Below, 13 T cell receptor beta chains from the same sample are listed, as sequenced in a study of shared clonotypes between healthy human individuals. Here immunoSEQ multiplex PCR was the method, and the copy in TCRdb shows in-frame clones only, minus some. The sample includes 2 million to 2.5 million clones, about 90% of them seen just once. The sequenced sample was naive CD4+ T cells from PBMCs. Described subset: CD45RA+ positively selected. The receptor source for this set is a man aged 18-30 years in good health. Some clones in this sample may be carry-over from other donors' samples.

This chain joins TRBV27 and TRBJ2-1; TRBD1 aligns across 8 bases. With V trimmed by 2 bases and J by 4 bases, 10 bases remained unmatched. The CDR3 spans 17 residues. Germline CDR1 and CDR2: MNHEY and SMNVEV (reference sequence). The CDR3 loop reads CASSLRVQGAGYNEQFF. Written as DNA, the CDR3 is TGTGCCAGCAGTTTAAGGGTGCAGGGGGCAGGTTACAATGAGCAGTTCTTC.

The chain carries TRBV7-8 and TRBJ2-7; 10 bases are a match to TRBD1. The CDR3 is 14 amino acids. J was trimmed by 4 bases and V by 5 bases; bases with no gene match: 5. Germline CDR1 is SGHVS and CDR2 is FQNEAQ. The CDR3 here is CASSRDRGLYEQYF. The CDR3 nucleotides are TGTGCCAGCAGCCGGGACAGGGGTTTGTACGAGCAGTACTTC.

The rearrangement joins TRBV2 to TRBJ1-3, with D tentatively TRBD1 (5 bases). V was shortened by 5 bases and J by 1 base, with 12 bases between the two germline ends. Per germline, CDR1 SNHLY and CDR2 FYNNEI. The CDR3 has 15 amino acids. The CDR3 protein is CASSFPRGSGNTIYF. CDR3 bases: TGTGCCAGCAGTTTCCCCCGGGGGTCTGGAAACACCATATATTTT.

The CDR3: CASLSGGAENNEQFF. CDR3 sequence (DNA): TGTGCCAGCCTTTCTGGTGGAGCGGAAAACAATGAGCAGTTCTTC. V and J are TRBV6-6 and TRBJ2-1; the D gene is possibly TRBD2 (5 bases). Germline assignment: CDR1 MNHNY and CDR2 SVGAGI (reference sequence). Between the trimmed V and J ends, which lost 8 bases and 5 bases, there was a span of 19 bases. CDR3 length: 15 amino acids.

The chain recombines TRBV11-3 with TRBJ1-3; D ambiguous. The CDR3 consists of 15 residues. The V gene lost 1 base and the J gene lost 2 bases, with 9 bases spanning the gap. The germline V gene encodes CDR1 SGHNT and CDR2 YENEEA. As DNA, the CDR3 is TGTGCCAGCAGCTTAGGTCGGGAACCTGGAAACACCATATATTTT. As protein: CASSLGREPGNTIYF.

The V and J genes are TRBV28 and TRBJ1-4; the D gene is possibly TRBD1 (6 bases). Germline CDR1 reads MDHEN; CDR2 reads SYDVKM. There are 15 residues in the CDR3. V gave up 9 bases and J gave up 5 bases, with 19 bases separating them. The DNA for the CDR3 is TGTGCCAGTCAGGGGTTGGGCAGACCAAATGAAAAACTGTTTTTT. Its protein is CASQGLGRPNEKLFF.

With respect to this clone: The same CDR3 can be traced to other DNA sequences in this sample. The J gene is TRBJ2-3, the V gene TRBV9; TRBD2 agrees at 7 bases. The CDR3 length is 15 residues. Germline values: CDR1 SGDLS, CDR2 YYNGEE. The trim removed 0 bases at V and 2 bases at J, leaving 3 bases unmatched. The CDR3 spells CASSVAAGFTDTQYF. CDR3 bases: TGTGCCAGCAGCGTAGCAGCGGGATTCACAGATACGCAGTATTTT.

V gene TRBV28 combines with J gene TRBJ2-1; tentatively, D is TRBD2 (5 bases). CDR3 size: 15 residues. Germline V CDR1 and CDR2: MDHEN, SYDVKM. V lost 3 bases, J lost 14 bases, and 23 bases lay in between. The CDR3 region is CASSFLKGGPPFKFF. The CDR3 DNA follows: TGTGCCAGCAGTTTTTTGAAAGGCGGGCCACCGTTTAAGTTCTTC.

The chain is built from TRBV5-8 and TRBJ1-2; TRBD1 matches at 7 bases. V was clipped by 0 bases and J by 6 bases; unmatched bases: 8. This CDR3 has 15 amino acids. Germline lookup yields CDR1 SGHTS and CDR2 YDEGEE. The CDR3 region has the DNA TGTGCCAGCAGCTTGGTTTCCAGGGGGGGGCATGGCTACACCTTC. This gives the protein CASSLVSRGGHGYTF.

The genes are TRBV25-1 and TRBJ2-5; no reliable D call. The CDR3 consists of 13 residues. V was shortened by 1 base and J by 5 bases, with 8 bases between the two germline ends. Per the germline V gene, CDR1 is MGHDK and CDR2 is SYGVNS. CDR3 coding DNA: TGTGCCAGCAGTGAATTGAGTTTGGAGACCCAGTACTTC. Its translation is CASSELSLETQYF.

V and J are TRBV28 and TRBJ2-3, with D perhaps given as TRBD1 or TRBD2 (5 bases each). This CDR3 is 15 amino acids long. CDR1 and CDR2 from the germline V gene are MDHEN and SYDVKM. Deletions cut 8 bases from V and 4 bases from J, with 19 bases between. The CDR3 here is CASGRWGTKADTQYF. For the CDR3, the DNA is TGTGCCAGCGGGCGTTGGGGGACCAAAGCAGATACGCAGTATTTT.

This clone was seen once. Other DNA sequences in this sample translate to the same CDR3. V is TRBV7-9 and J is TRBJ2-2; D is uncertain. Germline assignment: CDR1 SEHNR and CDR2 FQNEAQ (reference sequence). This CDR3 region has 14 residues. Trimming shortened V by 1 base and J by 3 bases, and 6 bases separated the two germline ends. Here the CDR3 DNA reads TGTGCCAGCAGCTTAGGCGGTTACACCGGGGAGCTGTTTTTT. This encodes CASSLGGYTGELFF.

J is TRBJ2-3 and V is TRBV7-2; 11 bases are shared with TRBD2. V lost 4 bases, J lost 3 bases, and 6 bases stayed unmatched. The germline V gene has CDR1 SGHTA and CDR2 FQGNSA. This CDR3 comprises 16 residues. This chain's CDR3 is CASSSHSGRGTDTQYF. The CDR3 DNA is TGTGCCAGCAGCTCCCATAGCGGGAGGGGGACAGATACGCAGTATTTT.